The 25 T cell receptor beta chains reported below all come from one sample, sequenced in a study of T cell responses to AZD1222 COVID-19 vaccine. The assay was immunoSEQ multiplex PCR, and TCRdb's table has in-frame clones only and misses some. The sample shows just over 15,000 clones, about 88% of them seen only once. The source material was peripheral blood, sampled 28 days after the second AZD1222 dose. The receptors were sampled from an adult who received the AZD1222 COVID-19 vaccine.

The V call is TRBV18, the J call TRBJ1-1; 9 bases map to TRBD1. V dropped 4 bases and J dropped 7; count of bases not matched to a gene: 7. The CDR3 runs 14 residues. Per germline, CDR1 KGHSH and CDR2 LQKENI. For the CDR3, the DNA is TGTGCCAGCTCACAGGGACAGGGTAGGATTGAAGCTTTCTTT. This codes for CASSQGQGRIEAFF.

V and J are TRBV4-3 and TRBJ1-5; tentatively, D is TRBD1 (6 bases). V was pared by 0 bases and J by 5 bases, with 11 bases between. Germline CDR1 and CDR2: LGHNA and YSLEER. The CDR3 length is 15 residues. CDR3 sequence (DNA): TGCGCCAGCAGCCAAGATCCGGGGGCGCATCAGCCCCAGCATTTT. This gives the protein CASSQDPGAHQPQHF.

The chain is built from TRBV25-1 and TRBJ2-1, with D possibly TRBD2 on 5 matching bases. V was cut by 5 bases and J by 7 bases, with 15 bases left in between. CDR1 is MGHDK, CDR2 SYGVNS, per germline. This CDR3 has 14 residues. CDR3 nucleotide sequence: TGTGCCAGCAGTATGTTCCGGGGTGGGAATGAGCAGTTCTTC. Its translation: CASSMFRGGNEQFF.

This chain connects TRBV19 to TRBJ1-2; no reliable D call. The CDR3 has 15 amino acids. Trimming removed 1 base at V and 3 bases at J, with 12 bases between. Germline V lookup: CDR1 LNHDA, CDR2 SQIVND (reference sequence). CDR3 DNA sequence: TGTGCCAGTAGTATAGCTCCGGGAGGTGACTATGGCTACACCTTC. Protein product: CASSIAPGGDYGYTF.

This sequence joins TRBV19 and TRBJ2-7; TRBD1 matches 7 bases. The junction had 8 bases not matched to a gene; V was cut back by 6 bases and J by 0 bases. The CDR3 runs to 15 residues. From germline, CDR1 is LNHDA and CDR2 SQIVND (reference sequence). CDR3 in DNA: TGTGCCAGTAGCGTTACAGGGGTTTACTCCTACGAGCAGTACTTC. Residues: CASSVTGVYSYEQYF. Together with reference TRBV19 and TRBJ2-7, the CDR3 gives the full variable domain: DGGITQSPKYLFRKEGQNVTLSCEQNLNHDAMYWYRQDPGQGLRLIYYSQIVNDFQKGDIAEGYSVSREKKESFPLTVTSAQKNPTAFYLCASSVTGVYSYEQYFGPGTRLTVT.

V gene TRBV7-8 combines with J gene TRBJ1-3; the D is unclear. Trimming pared 2 bases from V and 0 bases from J, leaving 2 bases between. The CDR3 length is 13 residues. Germline V gene data show CDR1 as SGHVS and CDR2 as FQNEAQ. CDR3 DNA sequence: TGTGCCAGCAGCTTAAACTCTGGAAACACCATATATTTT. Translating it yields CASSLNSGNTIYF. The full variable domain, completed using reference TRBV7-8 and TRBJ1-3, is GAGVSQSPRYKVAKRGQDVALRCDPISGHVSLFWYQQALGQGPEFLTYFQNEAQLDKSGLPSDRFFAERPEGSVSTLKIQRTQQEDSAVYLCASSLNSGNTIYFGEGSWLTVV.

The sample holds a few counts of this clone. The rearrangement links TRBV14 to TRBJ2-7; perhaps D is TRBD1 or TRBD2 (7 bases each). Germline loops: CDR1 SGHDN, CDR2 FVKESK. The V and J ends lost 1 base and 12 bases respectively, with 13 bases between them. CDR3 size: 12 residues. The CDR3 region has the DNA TGTGCCAGCAGCCAAGCAGGGGGGGTCTCGTACTTC. Its protein product is CASSQAGGVSYF.

The chain has TRBV24-1 and TRBJ1-6; D might be TRBD1 (5 bases). The CDR3 totals 14 residues. V was clipped by 2 bases and J by 7 bases, with 8 bases between them. In germline, CDR1 is KGHDR, CDR2 SFDVKD. CDR3 residues: CATSDSRGNSPLHF. DNA of the CDR3: TGTGCCACCAGTGATTCCCGGGGGAATTCACCCCTCCACTTT.

This rearrangement joins TRBV18 to TRBJ2-1; TRBD2 aligns across 8 bases. After removal of 5 bases from V and 7 bases from J, the junction contained 16 bases not matched to a gene. The CDR3 extends over 17 amino acids. CDR1 is KGHSH and CDR2 is LQKENI in the germline V gene. CDR3 sequence: CASSSIQAGEFRNEQFF. The CDR3 coding sequence is TGTGCCAGCTCATCCATCCAAGCGGGAGAGTTTAGGAATGAGCAGTTCTTC.

This clone was detected only a few times. The chain combines TRBV7-2 with TRBJ1-2, with D possibly matching TRBD1 (6 bases). CDR3 length: 15 residues. The germline V gene encodes CDR1 SGHTA and CDR2 FQGNSA. Between the trimmed V and J ends, which lost 5 bases and 4 bases, there was a span of 17 bases. The DNA of the CDR3 is TGTGCCAGCAGCGCGACCCACCAGGGGAGCTATGGCTACACCTTC. It translates to CASSATHQGSYGYTF.

The V and J genes are TRBV19 and TRBJ2-7; the match to TRBD1 covers 7 bases. The CDR3 has 15 residues. V lost 9 bases to trimming and J lost 5 bases; unmatched junction nucleotides: 16. CDR1 and CDR2 from the germline V gene are LNHDA and SQIVND (reference sequence). CDR3 loop: CARKMRDSQVHEQYF. The CDR3 coding sequence is TGTGCCAGAAAGATGAGGGACAGTCAGGTCCACGAGCAGTACTTC.

The rearrangement joins TRBV14 to TRBJ2-4; 9 positions match TRBD1. V was clipped by 1 base and J by 9 bases; unmatched bases: 4. Germline loops: CDR1 SGHDN, CDR2 FVKESK. The length of the CDR3 is 14 residues. CDR3 loop: CASSQGGTGSIQYF. In DNA, the CDR3 is TGTGCCAGCAGCCAAGGTGGGACAGGGAGCATTCAGTACTTC.

V gene TRBV18 combines with J gene TRBJ1-4; TRBD1 agrees at 7 bases. Germline-derived CDR1 and CDR2 are KGHSH and LQKENI. This CDR3 is built from 15 residues. Germline trimming cut 3 bases from V and 0 bases from J; bases unmatched to any gene: 1. This CDR3 is CASSPTGATNEKLFF. The CDR3 nucleotides read TGTGCCAGCTCACCTACAGGGGCAACTAATGAAAAACTGTTTTTT.

The chain carries TRBV9 and TRBJ2-7; 8 nucleotides match TRBD1. The CDR3 is 12 residues long. The V gene's germline CDR1 is SGDLS and CDR2 YYNGEE. Germline trimming cut 7 bases from V and 3 bases from J; bases unmatched to any gene: 3. CDR3 sequence reads: CASGTGVYEQYF. CDR3 nucleotide sequence: TGTGCCAGCGGGACAGGAGTCTACGAGCAGTACTTC. Filled out from reference TRBV9 and TRBJ2-7, the complete variable domain reads DSGVTQTPKHLITATGQRVTLRCSPRSGDLSVYWYQQSLDQGLQFLIQYYNGEERAKGNILERFSAQQFPDLHSELNLSSLELGDSALYFCASGTGVYEQYFGPGTRLTVT.

The V and J genes are TRBV24-1 and TRBJ2-2; D unresolved. The CDR3 runs 13 residues. Trimming cost V 6 bases and J 2 bases, with 6 bases left between them. Germline V gives CDR1 KGHDR, CDR2 SFDVKD. Here the CDR3 reads CATSPINTGELFF. The CDR3 nucleotides read TGTGCCACCAGTCCCATCAACACCGGGGAGCTGTTTTTT.

CDR3: CASSLNPIRRYTF. CDR3 nucleotide sequence: TGTGCCAGCAGCTTAAATCCTATCCGTCGCTACACCTTC. V is TRBV11-1 and J is TRBJ1-2; D not certain. V was trimmed by 2 bases and J by 9 bases, leaving 13 bases between them. The germline CDR1 and CDR2 sequences are SGHAT and FQDESV (reference sequence). CDR3 length: 13 residues. The variable domain in full, completed from reference TRBV11-1 and TRBJ1-2, reads EAEVAQSPRYKITEKSQAVAFWCDPISGHATLYWYRQILGQGPELLVQFQDESVVDDSQLPKDRFSAERLKGVDSTLKIQPAELGDSAMYLCASSLNPIRRYTFGSGTRLTVV.

The sample holds a few counts of this clone. The CDR3 loop is CASSYIQGSYEQYF. CDR3 DNA: TGTGCCAGCAGCTACATACAGGGATCCTACGAGCAGTACTTC. The V call is TRBV3-1 (or the pseudogene TRBV3-2), the J call TRBJ2-7; D is perhaps TRBD1 (6 bases). V was shortened by 5 bases and J by 1 base, with 12 bases between the two germline ends. Per germline, CDR1 LGHDT and CDR2 YNNKEL (reference sequence). CDR3 length equals 14 residues.

CDR3 loop: CATSTPTQIEAFF. The CDR3 nucleotides read TGTGCCACCAGTACACCGACCCAGATTGAAGCTTTCTTT. The V and J genes are TRBV15 and TRBJ1-1; D call uncertain. V was shortened by 6 bases and J by 7 bases, with 15 bases between the two germline ends. CDR1 is LNHNV and CDR2 is YYDKDF in the germline V gene (reference sequence). This CDR3 region has 13 residues.

This clone was counted between two and nine times. The chain links TRBV7-3 to TRBJ2-3; maybe TRBD2 (7 bases). Germline assignment: CDR1 SGHTA and CDR2 FQGTGA. Trimming pared 9 bases from V and 6 bases from J, leaving 19 bases between. The CDR3 sequence is 14 residues long. The chain's CDR3 is CASSRLARGDTQYF. CDR3 in DNA: TGTGCCAGTTCGCGACTAGCTAGGGGGGATACGCAGTATTTT.

For the CDR3, the DNA is TGTGCCAGTGTATCGGGGCATACTCAGCCCCAGCATTTT. Protein sequence: CASVSGHTQPQHF. The chain recombines TRBV28 with TRBJ1-5; D might be TRBD1 (5 bases). Trimming cost V 9 bases and J 6 bases, with 15 bases left between them. CDR1 is MDHEN and CDR2 is SYDVKM in the germline V gene. The CDR3 runs to 13 residues.

This chain joins TRBV18 and TRBJ2-1; D not certain. Per germline, CDR1 KGHSH and CDR2 LQKENI. The ends were cut back, 2 bases at V and 7 bases at J, with 6 bases in the middle. The CDR3 spans 12 residues. CDR3 residues: CASSPTDNEQFF. The DNA of the CDR3 is TGTGCCAGCTCACCAACAGATAATGAGCAGTTCTTC.

The rearrangement links TRBV6-1 to TRBJ2-7; the D call may be TRBD1 or TRBD2 (6 bases each). The germline V gene encodes CDR1 MNHNS and CDR2 SASEGT. V was pared by 1 base and J by 6 bases, with 16 bases between. The CDR3 covers 15 residues. The CDR3 region is CASSEVDRGHLEQYF. CDR3 sequence (DNA): TGTGCCAGCAGTGAAGTGGATCGGGGGCATCTCGAGCAGTACTTC.

The chain uses TRBV28 and TRBJ1-5, with D maybe TRBD1 (5 bases). V was trimmed by 5 bases and J by 4 bases, leaving 9 bases between them. Germline V gene lookup returns CDR1 MDHEN and CDR2 SYDVKM. The CDR3 is 13 residues long. CDR3 coding DNA: TGTGCCAGCAGTCAGGGAGGGAATCAGCCCCAGCATTTT. The encoded protein is CASSQGGNQPQHF.

The chain employs TRBV18 and TRBJ2-7; 10 nucleotides align to TRBD1. The CDR3 is 15 amino acids. V lost 3 bases and J lost 5; bases outside the gene matches: 7. Germline-derived CDR1 and CDR2 are KGHSH and LQKENI. CDR3 DNA: TGTGCCAGCTCACCCCCGACAGGGGGCTCTAACGAGCAGTACTTC. This gives the protein CASSPPTGGSNEQYF.

This clone was found a few times. The chain is built from TRBV14 and TRBJ2-5; 10 bases fit TRBD1. This CDR3 has 15 residues. Germline trimming cut 4 bases from V and 5 bases from J; bases unmatched to any gene: 7. The germline gives CDR1 SGHDN, CDR2 FVKESK. This CDR3 is CASSPGTGARETQYF. CDR3 nucleotides: TGTGCCAGCAGCCCCGGGACAGGGGCTAGGGAGACCCAGTACTTC.